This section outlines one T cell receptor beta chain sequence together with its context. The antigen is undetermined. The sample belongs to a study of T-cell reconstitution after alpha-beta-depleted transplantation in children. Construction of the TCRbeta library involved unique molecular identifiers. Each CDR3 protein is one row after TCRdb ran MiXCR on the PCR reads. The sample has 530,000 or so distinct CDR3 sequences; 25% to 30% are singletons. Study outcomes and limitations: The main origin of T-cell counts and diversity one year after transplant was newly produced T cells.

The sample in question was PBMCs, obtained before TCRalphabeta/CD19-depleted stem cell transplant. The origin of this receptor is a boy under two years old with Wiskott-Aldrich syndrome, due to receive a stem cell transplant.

CDR3 loop: CASSLPSTGTNTGELFF. The DNA of the CDR3 is TGCGCCAGCAGCTTGCCCTCAACAGGGACGAACACCGGGGAGCTGTTTTTT. The chain has TRBV5-1 and TRBJ2-2; D is perhaps TRBD1 (6 bases). Trimming cost V 1 base and J 0 bases, with 13 bases left between them. The CDR3 runs 17 residues. Germline V gives CDR1 SGHRS, CDR2 YFSETQ.